The next 16 T cell receptor beta chains were all read from a single sample in a study of CD8+CD57+ T cells in acquired aplastic anemia. The TCR beta profiling, which covered VDJ combination and CDR3 sequence, was carried out using genomic DNA as the template. TCRdb passed the reads through MiXCR, listing each CDR3 protein once. The top ten hold 6.5% to 10% of the sample, which has some 280,000 distinct CDR3 sequences, approximately 56% seen once. The sample taken for sequencing was sorted CD4+, CD8+, or CD8+CD57+ T cells (not recorded which) from PBMCs. These receptors were obtained from a human donor with severe aplastic anemia or a healthy control (not recorded which).

The rearrangement joins TRBV7-2 to TRBJ2-3; 13 bases agree with TRBD2. This CDR3 region has 19 residues. Trimming at V came to 1 base and at J to 4 bases, leaving 11 bases not matched to a gene. Germline values: CDR1 SGHTA, CDR2 FQGNSA. CDR3 nucleotide sequence: TGTGCCAGCAGCTTAGGTCGTCGACTAGCGGGGGGCAGGCCAGATACGCAGTATTTT. Translated: CASSLGRRLAGGRPDTQYF.

This clonotype was seen a handful of times. The CDR3 sequence: CSAREIGQGYGYTF. Written as DNA, the CDR3 is TGCAGTGCTAGAGAGATTGGTCAAGGGTATGGCTACACCTTC. The rearrangement joins TRBV20-1 to TRBJ1-2; D is ambiguous. The CDR3 length is 14 residues. V dropped 0 bases and J dropped 5 bases, with 13 bases sitting between them. The germline gives CDR1 DFQATT, CDR2 SNEGSKA (reference sequence).

The V gene is TRBV24-1, the J gene TRBJ2-5; D remains ambiguous. Trimming shortened V by 4 bases and J by 5 bases, and 22 bases separated the two germline ends. Germline-derived CDR1 and CDR2 are KGHDR and SFDVKD. The CDR3 spans 17 residues. Here the CDR3 DNA reads TGTGCCACCAGTGACACCAGACACACGGGTGCTCCGGAGACCCAGTACTTC. Its protein product is CATSDTRHTGAPETQYF.

In this sample, this clonotype turned up many times. V is TRBV9 and J is TRBJ1-1; no definite D call. CDR1 is SGDLS, CDR2 YYNGEE, per germline. Trimming stripped 3 bases from V and 7 bases from J, with 13 bases between. There are 13 residues in the CDR3. The CDR3 DNA sequence: TGTGCCAGCAGCGCACGGAGGGAGGGTGAAGCTTTCTTT. Translation: CASSARREGEAFF.

The chain has TRBV10-3 and TRBJ2-2; TRBD2 agrees at 9 bases. Germline loops: CDR1 ENHRY, CDR2 SYGVKD. V lost 10 bases to trimming and J lost 5 bases; unmatched junction nucleotides: 11. This CDR3 is 15 amino acids long. Here the CDR3 reads CATAPSGGTTGELFF. DNA of the CDR3: TGTGCCACCGCCCCCAGCGGGGGGACGACCGGGGAGCTGTTTTTT.

J is TRBJ2-2 and V is TRBV25-1; possibly TRBD1 for D (5 bases). Looked up from germline, CDR1 is MGHDK and CDR2 is SYGVNS. V shed 7 bases and J shed 2 bases, with 11 bases lying between them. The CDR3 loop spans 14 amino acids. The CDR3 is CASTPTVNTGELFF. CDR3 DNA: TGTGCCAGCACCCCGACAGTTAACACCGGGGAGCTGTTTTTT.

The V gene is TRBV11-2, the J gene TRBJ2-7; 8 bases map to TRBD1. The junction had 4 bases not matched to a gene; V was cut back by 1 base and J by 2 bases. Per the germline V gene, CDR1 is SGHAT and CDR2 is FQNNGV. The CDR3 has 15 amino acids. The CDR3, as DNA: TGTGCCAGCAGCTTAGTTGACAGGGGCGCCTACGAGCAGTACTTC. This gives the protein CASSLVDRGAYEQYF.

The chain employs TRBV7-2 and TRBJ2-5, with 10 bases matching TRBD1. The CDR3 loop spans 15 amino acids. V shed 5 bases and J 5 bases; nucleotides not matched to a gene: 8. Germline V gene sequence: CDR1 SGHTA, CDR2 FQGNSA. The CDR3 DNA is TGTGCCAGCAGCCCCTGGACAGGGGGATTGGAGACCCAGTACTTC. Amino acid sequence: CASSPWTGGLETQYF.

This clonotype was detected ten times or more. CDR3 bases: TGTGCCAGCAGCTTGTCGGGGGGGAATGAAAAACTGTTTTTT. It specifies CASSLSGGNEKLFF. The genes are TRBV11-2 and TRBJ1-4; a possible D gene is TRBD1 (5 bases). Germline CDR1 SGHAT, CDR2 FQNNGV. Trimming stripped 3 bases from V and 5 bases from J, with 10 bases between. This CDR3 spans 14 amino acids.

Concerning this clonotype: A much larger clone differs by one base, so this may be a read error. This chain joins TRBV7-2 and TRBJ2-5; TRBD2 matches at 9 bases. CDR3 length: 13 residues. The germline V gene encodes CDR1 SGHTA and CDR2 FQGNSA. The CDR3 DNA reads TGTGCCAGCAGGGGACTAGCTCCTCCGACCCAGCACTTC. The encoded protein is CASRGLAPPTQHF.

The genes are TRBV14 and TRBJ2-7; 10 positions agree with TRBD2. This CDR3 has 17 residues. Germline values: CDR1 SGHDN, CDR2 FVKESK. V was pared by 1 base and J by 2 bases, with 8 bases of the junction left unmatched. The CDR3 nucleotides are TGTGCCAGCAGCCAAGCCAAGCTAGCGGGAGATACCTACGAGCAGTACTTC. Encoded protein: CASSQAKLAGDTYEQYF.

The chain combines TRBV20-1 with TRBJ2-5; D uncertain. The V end was cut by 2 bases, the J end by 4 bases, with 23 bases between. The CDR3 has 17 amino acids. Germline V CDR1 and CDR2: DFQATT, SNEGSKA (reference sequence). As DNA, the CDR3 is TGCAGTGCTAGACCTCAGACCTTACCCTCCGCGAGAGAGACCCAGTACTTC. This codes for CSARPQTLPSARETQYF.

The V call is TRBV10-3, the J call TRBJ2-2, with D unresolved. The length of the CDR3 is 14 residues. Looked up from germline, CDR1 is ENHRY and CDR2 is SYGVKD. V lost 4 bases and J lost 4, with 10 bases in between. CDR3: CAISAYSPTGELFF. CDR3 in DNA: TGTGCCATCAGTGCGTATTCTCCCACCGGGGAGCTGTTTTTT.

There are a few counts of this clonotype. This may be a read error, as it is one base from a much larger clone. The chain uses TRBV5-1 and TRBJ2-5, with D possibly TRBD2 on 5 matching bases. The CDR3 runs to 13 residues. V was shortened by 2 bases and J by 7 bases, with 12 bases between the two germline ends. Germline CDR1 is SGHRS and CDR2 is YFSETQ. The CDR3 sequence: CASSLRGKGTQYF. In nucleotides, the CDR3 is TGCGCCAGCAGCTTAAGAGGGAAAGGGACCCAGTACTTC.

Of note for this clonotype: A much larger clone differs from this one at a single base, so this may be a read error. This chain uses TRBV4-3 with TRBJ1-1; D ambiguous. The CDR3 is 15 amino acids. CDR1 is LGHNA and CDR2 is YSLEER in the germline V gene. The V gene lost 1 base and the J gene lost 3 bases, with 12 bases spanning the gap. The CDR3 loop reads CASSQADMAHTEAFF. Here the CDR3 DNA reads TGCGCCAGCAGCCAAGCTGACATGGCTCACACTGAAGCTTTCTTT.

The rearrangement links TRBV24-1 to TRBJ2-3; 12 nucleotides align to TRBD1. Germline values: CDR1 KGHDR, CDR2 SFDVKD. J was trimmed by 2 bases and V by 9 bases; bases with no gene match: 8. This CDR3 has 16 amino acids. CDR3 loop: CATFRDRGRDTDTQYF. Written as DNA, the CDR3 is TGTGCCACCTTCCGGGACAGGGGGCGAGACACAGATACGCAGTATTTT.